The 5 T cell receptor beta chains listed next were all sequenced from one sample in a study of beta chain features in type 1 diabetes. cDNA synthesis used the whole RNA isolate, giving expressed TCRB sequences. The data were produced by immunoSEQ multiplex PCR, yet TCRdb's version contains in-frame clones alone and is incomplete. Here the sample spans around 160,000 clones, 9% to 10% being singletons. No antigens are known for them. Study-wide results and caveats: Among patients with Type 1 diabetes, TCRB CDR3s were moderately but significantly shorter in every one of the four CD4+ subsets.

Sequencing input: central memory CD4+ T cells from blood. The source of these receptors is a woman aged 25 to 45 with type 1 diabetes.

V usage is TRBV19 and J usage is TRBJ2-5; D is uncertain. V was cut by 5 bases and J by 1 base, with 8 bases left in between. Germline CDR1 LNHDA, CDR2 SQIVND (reference sequence). The CDR3 runs to 13 residues. CDR3 amino acids: CASSEQVQETQYF. CDR3 nucleotides: TGTGCCAGTAGTGAGCAAGTCCAAGAGACCCAGTACTTC.

In this sample, this clone turned up a few times. This chain links TRBV5-1 with TRBJ2-3, with 10 nucleotides matching TRBD2. Losses at the gene ends were 1 base for V and 6 bases for J; bases not matched to a gene: 8. The CDR3 contains 16 residues. CDR1 and CDR2 (germline): SGHRS, YFSETQ. The CDR3 loop reads CASSLMASGRDDTQYF. CDR3 in DNA: TGCGCCAGCAGCTTGATGGCTAGCGGGAGAGATGATACGCAGTATTTT. Full variable domain (missing parts from reference TRBV5-1 and TRBJ2-3): KAGVTQTPRYLIKTRGQQVTLSCSPISGHRSVSWYQQTPGQGLQFLFEYFSETQRNKGNFPGRFSGRQFSNSRSEMNVSTLELGDSALYLCASSLMASGRDDTQYFGPGTRLTVL.

This clone was seen more than once but under ten times. The chain is built from TRBV18 and TRBJ2-4, with 13 bases lining up with TRBD2. Germline V gives CDR1 KGHSH, CDR2 LQKENI. The CDR3 runs to 17 residues. Trimming took 3 bases from V and 4 from J; bases not matched to a gene: 6. CDR3 nucleotide sequence: TGTGCCAGCTCACCGCGGACTAGCGGGAGTAGTAAAAACATTCAGTACTTC. The encoded protein is CASSPRTSGSSKNIQYF.

The sample holds a few counts of this clone. A junction end diverges from the germline sequence, so it may reflect a read error. The genes are TRBV4-1 and TRBJ2-1, with D possibly being TRBD2 (5 bases). The CDR3 contains 17 residues. Germline V gene lookup returns CDR1 MGHRA and CDR2 YSYEKL. The CDR3 is CASTQPRGPSRLNEQFF. Written as DNA, the CDR3 is TGCGCCAGCACCCAACCGAGAGGGCCGTCCCGCCTCAATGAGCAGTTCTTC.

The genes are TRBV7-2 and TRBJ2-5, with D unclear. Trimming took off 2 bases at V and 5 bases at J, with 9 bases between the two ends. Germline CDR1 SGHTA, CDR2 FQGNSA. CDR3 length: 13 residues. DNA of the CDR3: TGTGCCAGCAGCTTATCGCCACGGGAGACCCAGTACTTC. Its translation is CASSLSPRETQYF.